These 4 T cell receptor beta chains share one sample of origin, sequenced in a study of blood T cell repertoires in COVID-19. TCRdb's copy holds only in-frame clones and misses some; the assay was immunoSEQ multiplex PCR. The sample has around 100,000 clones, about four fifths seen once. The source material was peripheral blood. The receptors were sampled from a woman aged 40 to 50 with acute or convalescent COVID-19.

The chain has TRBV10-2 and TRBJ2-3; D is unclear. The CDR3 covers 14 residues. The V end was cut by 6 bases, the J end by 0 bases, with 10 bases between. Germline CDR1 reads WSHSY; CDR2 reads SAAADI. For the CDR3, the DNA is TGCGCCAGCAGGCAGTCTAGAAGCACAGATACGCAGTATTTT. It is translated as CASRQSRSTDTQYF.

The rearrangement links TRBV19 to TRBJ2-7, with D maybe TRBD1 (6 bases). The CDR3 totals 13 residues. CDR1 LNHDA and CDR2 SQIVND come from the germline V gene (reference sequence). The germline V and J ends were trimmed by 9 bases and 4 bases, with 16 bases remaining between them. CDR3 bases: TGTGCCAGCGGTAAGACAGGAACGTACGAGCAGTACTTC. Its translation: CASGKTGTYEQYF.

The chain joins TRBV6-5 to TRBJ1-3; D not resolved. Germline V gene lookup returns CDR1 MNHEY and CDR2 SVGAGI. This CDR3 region has 14 residues. The V gene lost 2 bases and the J gene lost 0 bases, with 5 bases spanning the gap. The DNA of the CDR3 is TGTGCCAGCAGTTACAAGCTCTCTGGAAACACCATATATTTT. Protein product: CASSYKLSGNTIYF.

This sequence joins TRBV3-1 (or the pseudogene TRBV3-2) and TRBJ1-1; D may be TRBD1 (6 bases). The CDR3 totals 16 residues. Per the germline V gene, CDR1 is LGHDT and CDR2 is YNNKEL (reference sequence). Between the trimmed V and J ends, which lost 4 bases and 5 bases, there was a span of 20 bases. In nucleotides, the CDR3 is TGTGCCAGCAGCCGAGCGGACAGAACCGGATGGACTGAAGCTTTCTTT. Its protein is CASSRADRTGWTEAFF.